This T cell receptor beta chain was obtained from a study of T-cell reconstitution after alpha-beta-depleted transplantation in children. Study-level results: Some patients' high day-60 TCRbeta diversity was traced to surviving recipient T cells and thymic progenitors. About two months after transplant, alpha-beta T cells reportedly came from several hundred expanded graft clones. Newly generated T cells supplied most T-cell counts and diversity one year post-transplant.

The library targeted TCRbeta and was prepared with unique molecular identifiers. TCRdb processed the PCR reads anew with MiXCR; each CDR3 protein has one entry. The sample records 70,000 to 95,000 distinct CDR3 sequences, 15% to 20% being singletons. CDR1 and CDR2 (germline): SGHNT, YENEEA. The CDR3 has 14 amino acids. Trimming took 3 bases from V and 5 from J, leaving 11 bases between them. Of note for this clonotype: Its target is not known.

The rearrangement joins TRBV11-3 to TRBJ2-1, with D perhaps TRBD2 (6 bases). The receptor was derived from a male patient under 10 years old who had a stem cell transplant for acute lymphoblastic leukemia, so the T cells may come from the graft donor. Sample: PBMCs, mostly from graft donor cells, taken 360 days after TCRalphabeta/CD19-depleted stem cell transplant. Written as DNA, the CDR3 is TGTGCCAGCAGCTTGCGGGACGCGCACAATGAGCAGTTCTTC. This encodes CASSLRDAHNEQFF.